This T cell receptor (beta chain) came from a study of cytomegalovirus exposure and HLA in healthy donors. Study overall: Of the donors genotyped, several hundred in all, around 77% fell in the Caucasian-associated ancestry cluster. Points from the study as a whole: Rarity held for most TCR sequences, but there were some public TCRs that occurred in many donors. It was likely that a cluster of highly shared sequence variants was a sequencing artifact. Cytomegalovirus-associated TCR beta chains were listed, numbering 150 to 200.

PCR employed 60 Vbeta and 13 Jbeta primers. Sequenced by immunoSEQ multiplex PCR; TCRdb stores in-frame clones only, minus some. The table includes some 65,000 clones, approximately 60% detected once. Looked up from germline, CDR1 is SGHVS and CDR2 is FQNEAQ. Trimming left V 8 bases short and J 3 bases short, with 11 bases between. The CDR3 contains 13 residues. In this sample, this clone turned up a few times. Its antigen remains unknown. The source material was PBMCs. The sequence was collected from a young man in good health and CMV-seronegative. The chain employs TRBV7-8 and TRBJ1-3, with D unresolved. The CDR3 region is CASEQGGGNTIYF. In DNA form, the CDR3 reads TGTGCCAGCGAACAAGGAGGTGGAAACACCATATATTTT.